The next 17 T cell receptor beta chains were all read from a single sample in a study of T cell responses to AZD1222 COVID-19 vaccine. Libraries were prepared by immunoSEQ multiplex PCR; TCRdb keeps only in-frame clonotypes and omits some of them. The profile covers fewer than 200,000 clones, with around 90% appearing a single time and under 2.5% taken by the ten largest. Source: peripheral blood, taken on day 0 of AZD1222 vaccination. The source is an adult in good health.

The chain couples TRBV6-5 to TRBJ1-1; D uncertain. The germline V gene encodes CDR1 MNHEY and CDR2 SVGAGI. CDR3 length equals 13 residues. V lost 2 bases, J lost 6 bases, and 10 bases lay in between. CDR3 sequence (DNA): TGTGCCAGCAGTTACCGGGCAGACTCTGAAGCTTTCTTT. Its protein product is CASSYRADSEAFF.

This chain links TRBV7-3 with TRBJ1-2, with 7 bases matching TRBD1. This CDR3 comprises 13 residues. V shed 5 bases, J shed 13 bases, and the junction held 13 bases outside the gene matches. Germline assignment: CDR1 SGHTA and CDR2 FQGTGA. CDR3 coding DNA: TGTGCCAGCAGCGAGTCAGGGGGTTCTCAGGGCACCTTC. It codes for CASSESGGSQGTF.

V and J are TRBV27 and TRBJ2-2; 7 positions agree with TRBD1. The CDR3 is made up of 16 amino acids. Per the germline V gene, CDR1 is MNHEY and CDR2 is SMNVEV (reference sequence). Losses at the gene ends were 4 bases for V and 4 bases for J; bases not matched to a gene: 9. This CDR3 reads CASSSYRGQSTGELFF. Written as DNA, the CDR3 is TGTGCCAGCAGTTCCTACAGGGGACAAAGCACCGGGGAGCTGTTTTTT.

J is TRBJ2-3 and V is TRBV9; D unclear. Looked up from germline, CDR1 is SGDLS and CDR2 is YYNGEE. Trimming removed 3 bases from V and 0 bases from J, with 11 bases in between. There are 15 residues in the CDR3. The CDR3: CASSDQRSSTDTQYF. The CDR3 DNA is TGTGCCAGCAGCGACCAACGATCTAGCACAGATACGCAGTATTTT.

V and J are TRBV19 and TRBJ2-7; TRBD1 agrees at 10 bases. V was clipped by 4 bases and J by 0 bases; unmatched bases: 3. Germline CDR1 and CDR2: LNHDA and SQIVND (reference sequence). This CDR3 is 15 amino acids long. DNA of the CDR3: TGTGCCAGTAGTACAAGGACAGGGGGCTCCTACGAGCAGTACTTC. It specifies CASSTRTGGSYEQYF.

This rearrangement joins TRBV28 to TRBJ1-1; D may be TRBD1 (6 bases). The CDR3 is 15 amino acids. Germline CDR1 reads MDHEN; CDR2 reads SYDVKM. Trimming removed 5 bases from V and 1 base from J, with 14 bases in between. CDR3 in amino acids: CASSRSGTPNTEAFF. DNA for the CDR3: TGTGCCAGCAGTCGCTCCGGGACACCGAACACTGAAGCTTTCTTT.

V and J are TRBV4-1 and TRBJ1-2; D is unresolved. The CDR3 loop spans 13 amino acids. From germline, CDR1 is MGHRA and CDR2 YSYEKL. Trimming took off 4 bases at V and 5 bases at J, with 11 bases between the two ends. CDR3 loop: CASSPRTEYGYTF. In nucleotides, the CDR3 is TGCGCCAGCAGCCCGCGGACGGAGTATGGCTACACCTTC.

V gene TRBV14 combines with J gene TRBJ2-2; TRBD2 matches at 10 bases. Germline V gene sequence: CDR1 SGHDN, CDR2 FVKESK. The CDR3 sequence is 15 residues long. V trimming: 4 bases; J trimming: 7 bases; junction bases outside the gene matches: 6. The CDR3 reads CASSRLAGVGGELFF. CDR3 in DNA: TGTGCCAGCAGCCGTCTAGCGGGAGTGGGCGGGGAGCTGTTTTTT. Full variable domain (remainder filled in from reference TRBV14 and TRBJ2-2): EAGVTQFPSHSVIEKGQTVTLRCDPISGHDNLYWYRRVMGKEIKFLLHFVKESKQDESGMPNNRFLAERTGGTYSTLKVQPAELEDSGVYFCASSRLAGVGGELFFGEGSRLTVL.

CDR3 sequence reads: CASSFRVGVGELFF. Written as DNA, the CDR3 is TGTGCCAGCAGCTTTAGGGTAGGGGTCGGGGAGCTGTTTTTT. The chain links TRBV11-2 to TRBJ2-2, with D possibly being TRBD1 (5 bases). The V gene's germline CDR1 is SGHAT and CDR2 FQNNGV. Trimming removed 3 bases at V and 7 bases at J, with 12 bases between. There are 14 residues in the CDR3. Full variable domain (rest looked up from reference TRBV11-2 and TRBJ2-2): EAGVAQSPRYKIIEKRQSVAFWCNPISGHATLYWYQQILGQGPKLLIQFQNNGVVDDSQLPKDRFSAERLKGVDSTLKIQPAKLEDSAVYLCASSFRVGVGELFFGEGSRLTVL.

V is TRBV5-5 and J is TRBJ1-1; D uncertain. V lost 2 bases and J lost 3, with 17 bases in between. Germline-derived CDR1 and CDR2 are SGHKS and YYEKEE (reference sequence). There are 16 residues in the CDR3. CDR3 nucleotides: TGTGCCAGCAGCTTTATTTCCCCCAACTTGGACACTGAAGCTTTCTTT. This codes for CASSFISPNLDTEAFF.

This chain links TRBV19 with TRBJ1-5; the D gene is possibly TRBD1 (5 bases). CDR1 and CDR2 (germline): LNHDA, SQIVND (reference sequence). The CDR3 runs 16 residues. Trimming left V 6 bases short and J 5 bases short, with 20 bases between. CDR3 nucleotides: TGTGCCAGTAGCCAGAGGCTCGGGGCTCGGGATCAGCCCCAGCATTTT. It is translated as CASSQRLGARDQPQHF.

This clone turned up a few times. The J gene is TRBJ2-1, the V gene TRBV9, with 13 bases lining up with TRBD2. Germline V CDR1 and CDR2: SGDLS, YYNGEE. The V and J ends lost 3 bases and 10 bases, in that order; junction bases with no gene match: 7. CDR3 length equals 15 residues. The CDR3: CASSAGLAGVWEQFF. CDR3 sequence (DNA): TGTGCCAGCAGCGCAGGACTAGCGGGAGTATGGGAGCAGTTCTTC.

In its sample, this clone was seen once. CDR3 in DNA: TGTGCCACCAGTGACCCCGGGAGGGTTGGGGAGCAGTTCTTC. Translated, it gives CATSDPGRVGEQFF. This chain joins TRBV24-1 and TRBJ2-1; 8 nucleotides align to TRBD2. V shed 4 bases and J 10 bases; nucleotides not matched to a gene: 8. Germline CDR1 and CDR2: KGHDR and SFDVKD. This CDR3 spans 14 amino acids.

Of note for this clone: One end of the junction varies from germline; a read error may be responsible. The V call is TRBV29-1, the J call TRBJ2-7; D unclear. Germline V lookup: CDR1 SQVTM, CDR2 ANQGSEA. This CDR3 is 14 amino acids long. In DNA form, the CDR3 reads TGCAGCGTGGAAGACCCCCTAAGCCGGCTCGAGCAGTACTTC. Translated: CSVEDPLSRLEQYF.

This chain links TRBV28 with TRBJ2-5; the match to TRBD1 covers 8 bases. J lost 4 bases, V lost 7 bases, and 8 bases had no gene match. Germline CDR1 and CDR2: MDHEN and SYDVKM. The CDR3 consists of 14 residues. The DNA of the CDR3 is TGTGCCAGCACCGGACAGGGAGTTCGAGAGACCCAGTACTTC. Its protein is CASTGQGVRETQYF.

This clone has only a few counts. The rearrangement links TRBV28 to TRBJ1-2, with a possible D match to TRBD1 (5 bases). Germline assignment: CDR1 MDHEN and CDR2 SYDVKM. Between the trimmed V and J ends, which lost 5 bases and 6 bases, there was a span of 16 bases. This CDR3 is 14 amino acids long. CDR3 sequence (DNA): TGTGCCAGCAGTCCTACCGGGACCCTCCATGGCTACACCTTC. This codes for CASSPTGTLHGYTF.

This chain uses TRBV6-5 with TRBJ1-4, with D hard to call. The V gene lost 6 bases and the J gene lost 10 bases, with 15 bases spanning the gap. Germline V gene data show CDR1 as MNHEY and CDR2 as SVGAGI. The CDR3 runs to 13 residues. The DNA for the CDR3 is TGTGCCAGCAGGCCCGATCGAAAGGGAAAACTGTTTTTT. The encoded protein is CASRPDRKGKLFF.